This T cell receptor (beta chain) was found in a study of beta chain features in type 1 diabetes (dated by TCRdb to the late 2010s). At the level of the whole study: No differences in mean age, gender distribution, total cell number or subset yield were found between patients and healthy donors. Whereas all 30 or so donors provided naive and central memory subsets, regulatory and stem cell-like memory subsets were isolated from just 8 patients and roughly 8 healthy donors. In the study, TCRB repertoires of sorted circulating CD4+ T cell subsets from recently diagnosed type 1 diabetes patients were compared with those of matched healthy donors. A total of just under 110,000,000 sorted cells were examined across all samples, and RNA yield correlated strongly with the number of cells per subset.

The entire amount of isolated RNA was reverse transcribed using the High Capacity cDNA Reverse Transcription Kit, so the sequenced TCRB transcripts were expressed ones. Deep immunoSEQ sequencing was performed on naive, central memory and regulatory T cell samples, with an average of around 3.4 million total reads per sample. After sorted cells were lysed in RLT buffer, RNA was extracted with DNase-treated RNeasy Micro or Mini kits, with the choice depending on cell number. Each cell subset was processed separately to prevent cross-contamination, with patient and healthy donor samples processed together. The immunoSEQ multiplex PCR was used to amplify TCRB sequences from cDNA, yielding 87-bp fragments that span the CDR3 region. The amplicons were sequenced using the Illumina HiSeq platform. The original pipeline was this. PCR bias was corrected computationally using synthetic template baselines, and reads within Hamming distance 2 were collapsed, with unmergeable singletons discarded. Reads were aligned to IMGT to assign V, D and J genes, CDR3 length, and insertions or deletions at six rearrangement sites. Within each subset, clonotype counts were normalized to sorted cell number, and only after that were true diversity and Gini coefficients computed with the tcR R package. The overlap coefficient, calculated on TCRB nucleotide sequences, was used to quantify repertoire sharing. This is the immuneACCESS table as TCRdb keeps it, with only in-frame sequences that have V and J called. A part of the clones is gone; compared with another copy, unresolved V genes explain less than half, and the rest is unexplained. V and J calls and clone size follow that table, whereas D and trimming were derived from the DNA. This sample lists almost 350,000 clones; around 9.3% were detected once. Roughly 0.99% of the sample lies in the top ten.

V and J lose 4 bases and 11 bases, and a span of 16 bases separates them. CDR1 and CDR2 were assigned from the germline V gene as LGHNA and YSLEER. The CDR3 measures 13 amino acids from cysteine to phenylalanine. The only DNA kept is the CDR3, 39 bases in frame from the first base. Summary of the overall study and its limitations: Naive, central memory and regulatory TCRB repertoires appeared to be more alike among patients than among healthy donors. A moderate but significant shortening of TCRB CDR3 length was observed in type 1 diabetes patients in all four CD4+ subsets. Patients with type 1 diabetes made fewer insertions and deleted more nucleotides at VDJ recombination sites, implying thymic rearrangement abnormalities. PCR may preferentially amplify shorter templates, but because patient and control samples were amplified and corrected together, any resulting skew would affect both groups equally. Because cDNA was sequenced instead of genomic DNA, activated cells with high expression could be over-represented, although the groups did not differ in activation or CD3 levels. Because the HLA sub-analyses included only small numbers of individuals, any influence of HLA type on TCRB rearrangement was left unresolved.

Comment on this clone: The clone's antigen remains unknown. There are no base qualities to consult, and no much larger clone falls within one base.

A single peripheral blood draw of around 0.11 L on average was collected from each donor into heparinised tubes. A BD FACSAria II and a panel including CD45RO, CCR7, CD25, CD127, CD95 and CD27 were used to sort naive, central memory, regulatory and stem cell-like memory CD4+ T cells. Every sorted population had a purity above 95%. PBMCs were isolated right away by Lymphoprep density gradient centrifugation and were stained directly, without culture. So that batch effects would be minimized, each experiment stained and sorted samples in pairs, pairing one healthy donor with one patient. The material sequenced was central memory CD4+ T cells from blood. The clonotype comes from a man aged 30 to 39 with type 1 diabetes. The V and J segments used are TRBV4-3 and TRBJ2-3; tentative D gene TRBD1, with 6 bases matching. The CDR3 region has the sequence CASSPHRAAGQYF. Read as DNA, the sequence is TGCGCCAGCAGCCCGCACAGGGCCGCGGGGCAGTATTTT.